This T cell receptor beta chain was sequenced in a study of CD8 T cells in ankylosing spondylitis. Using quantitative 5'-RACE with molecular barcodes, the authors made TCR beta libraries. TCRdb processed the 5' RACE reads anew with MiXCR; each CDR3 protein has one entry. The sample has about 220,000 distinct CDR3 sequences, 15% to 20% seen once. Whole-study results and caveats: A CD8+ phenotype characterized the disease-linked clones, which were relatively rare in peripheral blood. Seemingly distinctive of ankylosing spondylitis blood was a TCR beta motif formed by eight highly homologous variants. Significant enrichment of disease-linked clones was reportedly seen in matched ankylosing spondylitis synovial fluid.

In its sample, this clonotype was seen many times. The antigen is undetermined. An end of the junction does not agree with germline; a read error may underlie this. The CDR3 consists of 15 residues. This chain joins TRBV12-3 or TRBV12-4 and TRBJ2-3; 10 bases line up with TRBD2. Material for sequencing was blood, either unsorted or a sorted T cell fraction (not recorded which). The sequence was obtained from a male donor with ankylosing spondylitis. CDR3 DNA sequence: TGCGCCAGCAGCTTAGCGGGGGGACGCACAGATACGCAGTATTTT. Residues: CASSLAGGRTDTQYF.